Listed below are T cell receptor beta chains from one sample, sequenced in a study of blood T cell repertoires in COVID-19. Generated by immunoSEQ multiplex PCR, the TCRdb table keeps only in-frame clones and is missing some. The data show roughly 99,000 clones, 88% seen once. The sequencing input was peripheral blood. These receptors were collected from a middle-aged man with active or convalescent COVID-19. Each CDR3 is given with its conserved first and last residue. Each record gives: clone size, J gene, D gene, V gene, CDR3 protein, CDR3 DNA. A D gene is named only where the DNA matches it firmly. Clone size is stated in some rows and not others, as once, few, many or a class when expanded.

>NA|TRBJ1-1|NA|TRBV4-1
CASSQVLRQRFTEAFF
TGCGCCAGCAGCCAAGTCTTACGACAGAGATTCACTGAAGCTTTCTTT
>NA|TRBJ2-3|NA|TRBV28
CASSFGQPTDTQYF
TGTGCCAGCAGTTTCGGACAGCCCACAGATACGCAGTATTTT
>NA|TRBJ2-7|TRBD1|TRBV2
CASSPDREVIHEQYF
TGTGCCAGCAGTCCGGACAGGGAAGTAATCCACGAGCAGTACTTC
>NA|TRBJ1-2|NA|TRBV6-1
CASSELRGSYTF
TGTGCCAGCAGTGAACTCAGGGGATCCTACACCTTC
>NA|TRBJ2-2|NA|TRBV6-2/TRBV6-3
CASSKGSGNTGELFF
TGTGCCAGCAGTAAGGGTAGCGGGAACACCGGGGAGCTGTTTTTT
>NA|TRBJ2-3|NA|TRBV18
CASSPPGGGGTDTQYF
TGTGCCAGCTCACCCCCGGGTGGCGGAGGCACAGATACGCAGTATTTT
>NA|TRBJ2-7|TRBD2|TRBV10-3
CAISPTRPSGRAGDYEQYF
TGTGCCATCAGTCCGACCCGACCCAGCGGGAGGGCCGGGGACTACGAGCAGTACTTC
>NA|TRBJ2-5|TRBD2|TRBV28
CASSLEPRISGRRAYF
TGTGCCAGCAGTTTGGAACCGCGGATTAGCGGGAGGCGGGCTTACTTC
>NA|TRBJ1-1|TRBD1|TRBV28
CASITPDRGVVAFF
TGTGCCAGCATAACGCCGGACAGGGGGGTGGTAGCTTTCTTT
>NA|TRBJ1-3|NA|TRBV6-6
CASSYPLRGTIYF
TGTGCCAGCAGTTACCCCCTTCGCGGCACCATATATTTT
>NA|TRBJ2-7|NA|TRBV7-2
CASSLVTSSYEQYF
TGTGCCAGCAGCTTAGTCACTTCTTCCTACGAGCAGTACTTC
>NA|TRBJ2-5|NA|TRBV5-5
CASSPLIGVGETQYF
TGTGCCAGCAGCCCGCTTATAGGGGTAGGAGAGACCCAGTACTTC
>few|TRBJ2-3|TRBD1|TRBV6-5
CASRDRARMDTQYF
TGTGCCAGCAGAGACAGGGCCAGGATGGATACGCAGTATTTT
>NA|TRBJ2-7|TRBD1|TRBV19
CASRTGSLGEQYF
TGTGCCAGTAGGACAGGGTCCTTGGGGGAGCAGTACTTC